This T cell receptor (beta chain) came from a study of T cells after yellow fever vaccination. Study background: Preparing low-cell-number fractions relied on SMART-Seq v4 Ultra Low Input.

TCRdb recomputed calls from the 5' RACE reads with MiXCR, one row per CDR3 protein. This table holds 30,000 or so distinct CDR3 sequences, around 5.8% found once. A note on this clonotype: A much larger clone differs by one base, so this may be a read error.

Germline V gene lookup returns CDR1 DFQATT and CDR2 SNEGSKA (reference sequence). The V and J ends lost 0 bases and 9 bases, in that order; junction bases with no gene match: 10. The CDR3 loop spans 15 amino acids. The receptor was isolated from a man aged 30 to 45 who received the YFV17D yellow fever vaccine. The chain has TRBV20-1 and TRBJ2-1; TRBD2 matches at 8 bases. The material was PBMCs, either bulk or a sorted T-cell subset (CD4+, CD8+, memory, or dextramer-sorted; not recorded which), obtained on the day of the yellow fever booster vaccination. Here the CDR3 reads CSARDLAGGSGEQFF. In nucleotides, the CDR3 is TGCAGTGCTAGAGATTTGGCGGGAGGAAGTGGTGAGCAGTTCTTC.